These T cell receptor beta chains were read from a single sample in a study of shared clonotypes between healthy human individuals. The method was immunoSEQ multiplex PCR; TCRdb's version includes in-frame clones alone and lacks a portion of them. This table holds around 450,000 clones, roughly 83% found once. The specimen sequenced was PBMCs. These receptors were obtained from a woman between 35 and 50 years old in good health. Some clones in this sample may be carry-over from other donors' samples. CDR3s include the opening cysteine and the closing phenylalanine or tryptophan. Fields, in order: clone size, V gene, J gene, D gene, CDR3 protein, CDR3 DNA. A D gene is named only where the DNA matches it firmly. Rows may omit the clone size; those that give it use once, few, many or a size class.

size: .; V: TRBV7-7; J: TRBJ2-3; D: .; CDR3: CASSQDVIDTQYF; DNA: TGTGCCAGCAGCCAGGACGTAATCGATACGCAGTATTTT
size: .; V: TRBV4-1; J: TRBJ1-4; D: .; CDR3: CASSRLGGEKLFF; DNA: TGCGCCAGCAGCCGCTTAGGTGGGGAAAAACTGTTTTTT
size: .; V: TRBV10-3; J: TRBJ2-3; D: TRBD1; CDR3: CAISRQGGDTDTQYF; DNA: TGTGCCATCAGCCGACAGGGTGGAGACACAGATACGCAGTATTTT
size: .; V: TRBV27; J: TRBJ2-5; D: .; CDR3: CASSLSPGQGRGGRQETQYF; DNA: TGTGCCAGCAGTTTATCCCCAGGACAGGGACGGGGGGGCCGACAAGAGACCCAGTACTTC
size: .; V: TRBV4-3; J: TRBJ2-5; D: TRBD1; CDR3: CASSQDIGGQARLETQYF; DNA: TGCGCCAGCAGCCAAGATATTGGGGGACAGGCAAGATTGGAGACCCAGTACTTC
size: .; V: TRBV19; J: TRBJ1-2; D: TRBD1; CDR3: CASSIRDRIGYTF; DNA: TGTGCCAGTAGTATCCGGGACAGAATTGGCTACACCTTC
size: many; V: TRBV19; J: TRBJ1-2; D: .; CDR3: CASSSRTANYGYTF; DNA: TGTGCCAGTAGTTCCCGGACAGCTAACTATGGCTACACCTTC
size: .; V: TRBV25-1; J: TRBJ2-3; D: .; CDR3: CASSGATDTQYF; DNA: TGTGCCAGCAGTGGAGCCACAGATACGCAGTATTTT
size: .; V: TRBV7-8; J: TRBJ2-1; D: .; CDR3: CASSLDRRGEQFF; DNA: TGTGCCAGCAGCTTAGACAGGCGGGGTGAGCAGTTCTTC
size: .; V: TRBV19; J: TRBJ2-3; D: TRBD2; CDR3: CASSIGAGALDTQYF; DNA: TGTGCCAGTAGTATAGGAGCGGGAGCTCTAGATACGCAGTATTTT
size: .; V: TRBV7-2; J: TRBJ2-3; D: .; CDR3: CASSLARPPSDTQYF; DNA: TGTGCCAGCAGCTTGGCGCGACCACCATCGGATACGCAGTATTTT